The T cell receptor (beta chain) under discussion was sequenced for a study of T cell responses to AZD1222 COVID-19 vaccine. Broader study findings: CD4 TCRs linked to vaccination spanned spike, dominating at 160-218 and 743-854.

Method: immunoSEQ multiplex PCR; TCRdb's copy keeps in-frame clones and lacks some. This table has 110,000 or so clones, around 88% appearing once. V dropped 4 bases and J dropped 5; count of bases not matched to a gene: 6. Per germline, CDR1 SGHRS and CDR2 YFSETQ. The CDR3 is 14 amino acids. With respect to this clone: Its antigen is currently unknown.

The source was peripheral blood, collected 28 days after the second AZD1222 dose. This receptor was obtained from an adult who received the AZD1222 COVID-19 vaccine. V gene TRBV5-1 combines with J gene TRBJ1-1; 9 nucleotides align to TRBD1. This chain's CDR3 is CASSPQDRGTEAFF. CDR3 coding DNA: TGCGCCAGCAGCCCCCAGGACAGGGGAACTGAAGCTTTCTTT.